This T cell receptor beta chain was identified during a study of T cell repertoires in cytomegalovirus infection. On the study more broadly: It was recently identified HLA-C-restricted and well-studied HLA-B-restricted CMV epitopes that the study used. The public TCR beta signatures pointed to both CMV infection and matching HLA type. Overall study findings and caveats: The response measured ex vivo was dominated by TCR beta clonotypes (HLA-C-restricted and CMV-specific).

TCRdb recomputed calls from the reads with MiXCR, one row per CDR3 protein. The sample has 600,000 to 700,000 distinct CDR3 sequences, around a third seen once. Germline CDR1 MGHRA, CDR2 YSYEKL. The CDR3 totals 15 residues. Germline trimming cut 4 bases from V and 2 bases from J; bases unmatched to any gene: 5. On this clonotype: Its cognate antigen is unknown.

This rearrangement joins TRBV4-1 to TRBJ2-7; 10 nucleotides agree with TRBD1. The sample was cultured PBMCs, taken from culture after CMV antigen stimulation. The sequence was collected from a human donor in good health (CMV status not recorded). Some clones in this sample may be carry-over from other donors' samples. The CDR3 coding sequence is TGCGCCAGCAGCCCGGCCGGGACAGGGGCCTACGAGCAGTACTTC. Translating gives CASSPAGTGAYEQYF.